Listed here is a single T cell receptor (beta chain). As yet, its antigen is unknown. TCRdb's copy holds only in-frame clones and misses some; the assay was immunoSEQ multiplex PCR. The profile shows tens of thousands of clones, 82% of them singletons. The sort gate was single viable CD3+CD4+CD8-CD45RO+ cells for memory CD4+ T cells. CMV serostatus came from serum IgG against pp150, pp28, p38, p52. These data are taken from a study of memory CD4+ T cells and cytomegalovirus serostatus. Overall study results and limits: A US-trained random forest predicted CMV serostatus with median AUC around 0.9. Suggested: most of the CMV-linked TCR signature lies in CD4+ memory cells.

The CDR3 sequence is 18 residues long. Looked up from germline, CDR1 is SGDLS and CDR2 is YYNGEE. Trimming took 5 bases from V and 0 from J, leaving 23 bases between them. The sample taken for sequencing was memory CD4+ T cells from blood. This chain joins TRBV9 and TRBJ1-1; perhaps TRBD1 as D (6 bases). This TCR was sampled from an adult in good health and CMV-seronegative. The CDR3: CASRPEGGPLGLNTEAFF. The CDR3 bases are TGTGCCAGCAGACCCGAGGGGGGGCCGCTGGGATTGAACACTGAAGCTTTCTTT. The full variable domain, in which reference TRBV9 and TRBJ1-1 provide the parts outside the CDR3, is DSGVTQTPKHLITATGQRVTLRCSPRSGDLSVYWYQQSLDQGLQFLIQYYNGEERAKGNILERFSAQQFPDLHSELNLSSLELGDSALYFCASRPEGGPLGLNTEAFFGQGTRLTVV.